The rows below give T cell receptor beta chains drawn from one sample of a study of identical twins. TCRdb ran MiXCR on the 5' RACE reads and lists one entry per CDR3 protein. The sample has around 250,000 distinct CDR3 sequences, more than 9.5% seen once. The data were also submitted as part of a second study, on yellow fever vaccine responses in identical twins.

The sequenced sample was memory (CD45RO+) T cells sorted from blood. All receptors come from a woman between 18 and 29 years old in good health. CDR3s include the opening cysteine and the closing phenylalanine or tryptophan. Each record gives: CDR3 protein, CDR3 DNA, J gene, D gene, V gene, CDR3 length, clone size. D genes are given only for firm matches. Clone size is not always given. Where it is, it says once, few, many or a class for expanded clones.

CDR3 protein: CASSLQGSSGIQYF
CDR3 DNA: TGTGCCAGCAGCTTACAGGGTAGCTCGGGCATTCAGTACTTC
J gene: TRBJ2-4
D gene: NA
V gene: TRBV2
CDR3 length: 14
clone size: NA

CDR3 protein: CASSSLSPGRRDEQFF
CDR3 DNA: TGTGCCAGCAGTTCCCTGTCGCCCGGCAGAAGGGATGAGCAGTTCTTC
J gene: TRBJ2-1
D gene: NA
V gene: TRBV6-2/TRBV6-3
CDR3 length: 16
clone size: many

CDR3 protein: CASSLDSSYNEQFF
CDR3 DNA: TGTGCCAGCAGCCTGGACAGTTCCTACAATGAGCAGTTCTTC
J gene: TRBJ2-1
D gene: NA
V gene: TRBV12-3/TRBV12-4
CDR3 length: 14
clone size: many

CDR3 protein: CASSLDGTGGTGEQYF
CDR3 DNA: TGCGCCAGCAGCTTGGATGGGACAGGGGGCACGGGCGAGCAGTACTTC
J gene: TRBJ2-7
D gene: TRBD1
V gene: TRBV5-1
CDR3 length: 16
clone size: many

CDR3 protein: CASSVDLIGGLAVEQFF
CDR3 DNA: TGTGCCAGCAGCGTAGATCTGATTGGAGGACTAGCCGTGGAGCAGTTCTTC
J gene: TRBJ2-1
D gene: TRBD2
V gene: TRBV9
CDR3 length: 17
clone size: NA

CDR3 protein: CAWITNNEQFF
CDR3 DNA: TGTGCCTGGATAACCAACAATGAGCAGTTCTTC
J gene: TRBJ2-1
D gene: NA
V gene: TRBV30
CDR3 length: 11
clone size: many

CDR3 protein: CASSTGGLLQYF
CDR3 DNA: TGTGCCAGCAGTACGGGGGGGTTACTGCAGTACTTC
J gene: TRBJ2-7
D gene: TRBD2
V gene: TRBV28
CDR3 length: 12
clone size: few

CDR3 protein: CSARRGGRAGTGELFF
CDR3 DNA: TGCAGTGCTAGAAGAGGGGGCAGGGCAGGCACCGGGGAGCTGTTTTTT
J gene: TRBJ2-2
D gene: TRBD1
V gene: TRBV20-1
CDR3 length: 16
clone size: NA

CDR3 protein: CASSLGLVTQTQYF
CDR3 DNA: TGTGCCAGCAGCTTAGGACTAGTGACCCAGACGCAGTATTTT
J gene: TRBJ2-3
D gene: NA
V gene: TRBV7-9
CDR3 length: 14
clone size: NA

CDR3 protein: CASSLGLTQGNTIYF
CDR3 DNA: TGTGCCAGCAGTTTAGGGTTAACTCAGGGGAACACCATATATTTT
J gene: TRBJ1-3
D gene: NA
V gene: TRBV28
CDR3 length: 15
clone size: few

CDR3 protein: CASSYNLLAGRPYEQYF
CDR3 DNA: TGTGCCAGCAGCTACAACCTACTAGCGGGACGACCCTACGAGCAGTACTTC
J gene: TRBJ2-7
D gene: TRBD2
V gene: TRBV6-2/TRBV6-3
CDR3 length: 17
clone size: few

CDR3 protein: CAISSRGNYNEQFF
CDR3 DNA: TGTGCCATCAGTAGTCGGGGGAACTACAATGAGCAGTTCTTC
J gene: TRBJ2-1
D gene: NA
V gene: TRBV10-3
CDR3 length: 14
clone size: NA

CDR3 protein: CASSLSSGTTTQYF
CDR3 DNA: TGTGCCAGCAGTTTATCGAGTGGGACTACTACGCAGTATTTT
J gene: TRBJ2-3
D gene: TRBD2
V gene: TRBV27
CDR3 length: 14
clone size: NA

CDR3 protein: CASSLNRGADEQYF
CDR3 DNA: TGTGCCAGCAGTTTGAACAGGGGGGCCGACGAGCAGTACTTC
J gene: TRBJ2-7
D gene: TRBD1
V gene: TRBV12-3/TRBV12-4
CDR3 length: 14
clone size: few

CDR3 protein: CASAQLAVPTDTQYF
CDR3 DNA: TGCGCCAGCGCCCAGCTAGCGGTTCCCACAGATACGCAGTATTTT
J gene: TRBJ2-3
D gene: TRBD2
V gene: TRBV5-1
CDR3 length: 15
clone size: few

CDR3 protein: CASSQERVRYEQYF
CDR3 DNA: TGCGCCAGCAGCCAAGAACGGGTGCGCTACGAGCAGTACTTC
J gene: TRBJ2-7
D gene: NA
V gene: TRBV4-3
CDR3 length: 14
clone size: NA

CDR3 protein: CATQLNRVHEQYF
CDR3 DNA: TGTGCCACCCAGCTTAACAGGGTCCACGAGCAGTACTTC
J gene: TRBJ2-7
D gene: NA
V gene: TRBV7-2
CDR3 length: 13
clone size: many

CDR3 protein: CASSSGLYYEQYF
CDR3 DNA: TGTGCCAGCAGCTCGGGACTTTATTACGAGCAGTACTTC
J gene: TRBJ2-7
D gene: NA
V gene: TRBV7-2
CDR3 length: 13
clone size: NA

CDR3 protein: CASSLVSRGYSYEQYF
CDR3 DNA: TGTGCCAGCAGCTTAGTTAGCCGGGGATACTCCTACGAGCAGTACTTC
J gene: TRBJ2-7
D gene: NA
V gene: TRBV7-9
CDR3 length: 16
clone size: few

CDR3 protein: CGSSQASAGDTQYF
CDR3 DNA: TGTGGCAGCAGCCAAGCCTCAGCGGGAGATACGCAGTATTTT
J gene: TRBJ2-3
D gene: NA
V gene: TRBV4-2
CDR3 length: 14
clone size: NA

CDR3 protein: CASRVGLAAGELFF
CDR3 DNA: TGTGCCAGCAGAGTAGGGCTAGCCGCCGGGGAGCTGTTTTTT
J gene: TRBJ2-2
D gene: NA
V gene: TRBV12-3/TRBV12-4
CDR3 length: 14
clone size: many

CDR3 protein: CSASRGGGSQNIQYF
CDR3 DNA: TGCAGTGCTAGCCGGGGAGGCGGGAGTCAAAACATTCAGTACTTC
J gene: TRBJ2-4
D gene: TRBD2
V gene: TRBV20-1
CDR3 length: 15
clone size: few

CDR3 protein: CASSANLYGYTF
CDR3 DNA: TGTGCCAGCAGCGCCAACCTCTATGGCTACACCTTC
J gene: TRBJ1-2
D gene: NA
V gene: TRBV6-5
CDR3 length: 12
clone size: many

CDR3 protein: CASSSAMSGGSNTGELFF
CDR3 DNA: TGTGCCAGCTCATCCGCGATGTCCGGGGGCTCGAACACCGGGGAGCTGTTTTTT
J gene: TRBJ2-2
D gene: NA
V gene: TRBV18
CDR3 length: 18
clone size: few

CDR3 protein: CASSRGWTYGYTF
CDR3 DNA: TGTGCCAGCAGTCGAGGATGGACCTATGGCTACACCTTC
J gene: TRBJ1-2
D gene: NA
V gene: TRBV6-1
CDR3 length: 13
clone size: few

CDR3 protein: CATSRDLGPYEQYF
CDR3 DNA: TGTGCCACCAGCAGAGATCTGGGTCCGTACGAGCAGTACTTC
J gene: TRBJ2-7
D gene: NA
V gene: TRBV15
CDR3 length: 14
clone size: many

CDR3 protein: CASGREGRTDTQYF
CDR3 DNA: TGTGCCAGCGGACGGGAGGGCCGGACAGATACGCAGTATTTT
J gene: TRBJ2-3
D gene: TRBD2
V gene: TRBV25-1
CDR3 length: 14
clone size: NA

CDR3 protein: CASSYSVAESYEQYF
CDR3 DNA: TGTGCCAGCAGTTACTCGGTAGCGGAGTCCTACGAGCAGTACTTC
J gene: TRBJ2-7
D gene: NA
V gene: TRBV6-2/TRBV6-3
CDR3 length: 15
clone size: NA